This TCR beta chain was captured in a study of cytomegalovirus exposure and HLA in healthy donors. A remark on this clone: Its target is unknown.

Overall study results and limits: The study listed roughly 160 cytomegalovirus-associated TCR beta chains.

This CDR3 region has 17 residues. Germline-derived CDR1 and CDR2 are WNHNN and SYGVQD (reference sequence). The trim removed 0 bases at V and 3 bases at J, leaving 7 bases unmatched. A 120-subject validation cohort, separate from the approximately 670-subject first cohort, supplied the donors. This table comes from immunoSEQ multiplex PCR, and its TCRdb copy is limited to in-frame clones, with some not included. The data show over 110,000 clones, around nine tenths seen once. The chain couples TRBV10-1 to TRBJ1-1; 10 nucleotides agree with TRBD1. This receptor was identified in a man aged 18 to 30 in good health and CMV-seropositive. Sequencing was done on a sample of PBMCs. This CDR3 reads CASSESRFGTGDTEAFF. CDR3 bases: TGCGCCAGCAGTGAGTCGCGTTTCGGGACAGGGGACACTGAAGCTTTCTTT.